Presented here are 25 T cell receptor beta chains from one specimen sequenced in a study of blood T cell repertoires in COVID-19 (TCRdb year 2020). Libraries were built with the immunoSEQ multiplex PCR assay. Not all clones reach the TCRdb copy of this immuneACCESS table, which keeps in-frame sequences only. Checked studies attribute under half of the gap to unresolved V genes and leave the rest unexplained. Across this sample there are around 180,000 clones, with about 87% seen only once. The ten largest clonotypes hold around a quarter of the sample. The material sequenced was peripheral blood. The receptors were sampled from a man between 60 and 70 years old with acute or convalescent COVID-19.

As DNA, the CDR3 is TGTGCCACCAGCAGAGTAGTAGGGACTAGGTCCAATGAGCAGTTCTTC. Protein sequence: CATSRVVGTRSNEQFF. The chain uses TRBV15 and TRBJ2-1, with 8 bases aligning to TRBD2. Germline V gene lookup returns CDR1 LNHNV and CDR2 YYDKDF (reference sequence). V lost 1 base, J lost 6 bases, and 8 bases stayed unmatched. This CDR3 contains 16 residues.

The chain uses TRBV4-3 and TRBJ1-2; TRBD1 aligns across 9 bases. The germline V gene encodes CDR1 LGHNA and CDR2 YSLEER. The J segment lost 4 bases and the V segment lost 1 base, leaving 7 bases of the junction unmatched. The CDR3 length is 16 residues. The CDR3 bases are TGCGCCAGCAGCCAAGGGAGGACAGGGGACCTCTATGGCTACACCTTC. This translates into CASSQGRTGDLYGYTF.

This clone showed up just once. The chain is built from TRBV11-3 and TRBJ1-6; TRBD1 matches 7 bases. Trimming cost V 5 bases and J 6 bases; bases outside gene matches: 7. From germline, CDR1 is SGHNT and CDR2 YENEEA. The CDR3 covers 15 residues. CDR3 DNA sequence: TGTGCCAGCAGCCCAAGGACAGGTCCTAATTCACCCCTCCACTTT. Its protein is CASSPRTGPNSPLHF.

The chain uses TRBV21-1 and TRBJ1-5; the table names TRBD1, a call not compared with the DNA. TRBV21-1 is marked as a pseudogene. The CDR3 spans 15 residues. CDR3 in DNA: TGTGCCAGCAGCAAAGGGACAGGGGGGACGTGGCCCCAGCATTTT. Residues: CASSKGTGGTWPQHF.

The chain employs TRBV5-1 and TRBJ2-2, with TRBD2 as a possible D gene (7 bases). Per the germline V gene, CDR1 is SGHRS and CDR2 is YFSETQ. The CDR3 sequence is 14 residues long. The germline V and J ends were trimmed by 0 bases and 6 bases, with 9 bases remaining between them. The CDR3 coding sequence is TGCGCCAGCAGCTTGGACGGGGGGCCCGGGGAGCTGTTTTTT. Translation gives CASSLDGGPGELFF.

The rearrangement uses TRBV19 and TRBJ2-2; 7 bases are shared with TRBD1. Looked up from germline, CDR1 is LNHDA and CDR2 is SQIVND (reference sequence). After removal of 8 bases from V and 4 bases from J, the junction contained 16 bases not matched to a gene. CDR3 length equals 17 residues. CDR3 protein: CASCRTSGTEGTGELFF. Written as DNA, the CDR3 is TGTGCCAGTTGTCGAACCTCCGGGACAGAAGGCACCGGGGAGCTGTTTTTT.

The V gene is TRBV10-3, the J gene TRBJ2-7; the match to TRBD1 covers 9 bases. The CDR3 runs 16 residues. With V trimmed by 6 bases and J by 3 bases, 12 bases remained unmatched. Germline-derived CDR1 and CDR2 are ENHRY and SYGVKD. The DNA of the CDR3 is TGTGCCATCAGGGGAGGCGGGACAGGGTCCTACTACGAGCAGTACTTC. Translated, it gives CAIRGGGTGSYYEQYF.

This clone was seen a handful of times. J is TRBJ1-1 and V is TRBV19; tentatively, D is TRBD1 (5 bases). With 11 bases removed from V and 4 bases from J, the gap between germline ends came to 17 bases. The CDR3 runs to 13 residues. From germline, CDR1 is LNHDA and CDR2 SQIVND (reference sequence). The CDR3 region has the DNA TGTGCCTGCTCGGGGGGAGTGGGCACTGAAGCTTTCTTT. It codes for CACSGGVGTEAFF.

This clone appeared a single time. V usage is TRBV30 and J usage is TRBJ1-5, with a weak D call TRBD1 (6 bases). Germline CDR1 reads GTSNPN; CDR2 reads SVGIG (reference sequence). The CDR3 consists of 15 residues. V was clipped by 2 bases and J by 5 bases, with 16 bases between them. CDR3 nucleotides: TGTGCCTGGAGTCCCTTTACAGGGTTTTATCAGCCCCAGCATTTT. Translating gives CAWSPFTGFYQPQHF.

J is TRBJ1-2 and V is TRBV2; D not certain. The CDR3 length is 11 residues. V was shortened by 4 bases and J by 4 bases, with 4 bases between the two germline ends. Germline assignment: CDR1 SNHLY and CDR2 FYNNEI. The CDR3, as DNA: TGTGCCAGCAGTGGTAGCTATGGCTACACCTTC. Amino acids: CASSGSYGYTF.

The DNA for the CDR3 is TGTGCCAGCAGCTTGCGGAGGGATGAAGCTTTCTTT. This translates into CASSLRRDEAFF. This sequence joins TRBV5-5 and TRBJ1-1; D is ambiguous. CDR1 and CDR2 from the germline V gene are SGHKS and YYEKEE (reference sequence). The CDR3 is 12 amino acids. Trimming stripped 1 base from V and 7 bases from J, with 8 bases between.

The chain carries TRBV11-2 and TRBJ2-7, with TRBD2 identical over 9 bases. The trim removed 5 bases at V and 2 bases at J, leaving 4 bases unmatched. This CDR3 is 14 amino acids long. Germline CDR1 reads SGHAT; CDR2 reads FQNNGV. In nucleotides, the CDR3 is TGTGCCAGCAGCCCGACTAGCGGCCCCTACGAGCAGTACGTC. Encoded protein: CASSPTSGPYEQYV.

This clone has a handful of counts. This chain links TRBV10-3 with TRBJ2-3; D is possibly TRBD1 (6 bases). This CDR3 contains 12 residues. Trimming shortened V by 4 bases and J by 7 bases, and 9 bases separated the two germline ends. Germline CDR1 is ENHRY and CDR2 is SYGVKD. The CDR3 loop is CAISGTDNTQYF. Written as DNA, the CDR3 is TGTGCCATCAGTGGGACAGATAATACGCAGTATTTT.

The chain combines TRBV4-1 with TRBJ2-7, with 7 nucleotides matching TRBD1. V was pared by 2 bases and J by 4 bases, with 2 bases of the junction left unmatched. This CDR3 has 13 amino acids. Per the germline V gene, CDR1 is MGHRA and CDR2 is YSYEKL. This CDR3 is CASSQNRGYEQYF. The CDR3 DNA is TGCGCCAGCAGCCAAAACAGGGGTTACGAGCAGTACTTC.

The V and J genes are TRBV5-1 and TRBJ1-3; D is unresolved. CDR3 size: 15 residues. In germline, CDR1 is SGHRS, CDR2 YFSETQ. V was pared by 4 bases and J by 2 bases, with 13 bases between. This chain's CDR3 is CASSPSAGTGNTIYF. The CDR3 DNA is TGCGCCAGCAGCCCTTCGGCAGGAACTGGAAACACCATATATTTT. Complete variable domain (other parts from reference TRBV5-1 and TRBJ1-3): KAGVTQTPRYLIKTRGQQVTLSCSPISGHRSVSWYQQTPGQGLQFLFEYFSETQRNKGNFPGRFSGRQFSNSRSEMNVSTLELGDSALYLCASSPSAGTGNTIYFGEGSWLTVV.

The chain combines TRBV9 with TRBJ2-3; 12 bases are shared with TRBD1. Germline assignment: CDR1 SGDLS and CDR2 YYNGEE. The length of the CDR3 is 15 residues. The junction had 6 bases not matched to a gene; V was cut back by 6 bases and J by 4 bases. In DNA form, the CDR3 reads TGTGCCAGCACCAAGGGACAGGGGGCAGCAGATACGCAGTATTTT. The encoded protein is CASTKGQGAADTQYF.

The J gene is TRBJ2-7, the V gene TRBV18, with D maybe TRBD1 (6 bases). The CDR3 length is 15 residues. The germline CDR1 and CDR2 sequences are KGHSH and LQKENI. Trimming shortened V by 4 bases and J by 0 bases, and 13 bases separated the two germline ends. The CDR3 DNA reads TGTGCCAGCTCACTTAAGGGGGTCCTCTCCTACGAGCAGTACTTC. It codes for CASSLKGVLSYEQYF.

This clone has just one count. This chain's CDR3 is CATSAVTGGRETQYF. The CDR3 DNA follows: TGTGCCACCAGTGCCGTGACAGGGGGCAGGGAGACCCAGTACTTC. The chain uses TRBV24-1 and TRBJ2-5; 10 nucleotides align to TRBD1. Germline V gene sequence: CDR1 KGHDR, CDR2 SFDVKD. Trimming removed 5 bases from V and 5 bases from J; junction bases left unmatched: 7. There are 15 residues in the CDR3.

The V gene is TRBV5-1, the J gene TRBJ1-5; a weak D match, TRBD1 (5 bases). Germline-derived CDR1 and CDR2 are SGHRS and YFSETQ. V lost 0 bases and J lost 1, with 8 bases in between. This CDR3 contains 15 residues. Written as DNA, the CDR3 is TGCGCCAGCAGCTTGGCAGCAGGGAGCAATCAGCCCCAGCATTTT. This encodes CASSLAAGSNQPQHF.

The chain has TRBV24-1 and TRBJ1-4; D is possibly TRBD1 (5 bases). The germline V gene encodes CDR1 KGHDR and CDR2 SFDVKD. The CDR3 runs 16 residues. V lost 3 bases to trimming and J lost 0 bases, with 10 bases between them. The CDR3 DNA is TGTGCCACCAGTGATGGGGCAGGAGCAACTAATGAAAAACTGTTTTTT. Its translation is CATSDGAGATNEKLFF.

This chain links TRBV19 with TRBJ2-7; 9 bases match TRBD1. CDR3 length: 16 amino acids. Germline V gives CDR1 LNHDA, CDR2 SQIVND (reference sequence). The trim removed 1 base at V and 3 bases at J, leaving 7 bases unmatched. As DNA, the CDR3 is TGTGCCAGTAGTATAGGGGGACAGGGAGGAAGCTACGAGCAGTACTTC. Protein: CASSIGGQGGSYEQYF.

The chain uses TRBV15 and TRBJ1-2, with 8 positions matching TRBD1. The trim removed 0 bases at V and 14 bases at J, leaving 8 bases unmatched. Germline V CDR1 and CDR2: LNHNV, YYDKDF (reference sequence). The CDR3 is made up of 13 amino acids. The CDR3 DNA reads TGTGCCACCAGCAGAGATCCCCAGGGGGCCGGGACCTTC. The encoded protein is CATSRDPQGAGTF.

This clone was observed a handful of times. V usage is TRBV30 and J usage is TRBJ1-2, with D unresolved. This CDR3 spans 16 amino acids. In germline, CDR1 is GTSNPN, CDR2 SVGIG (reference sequence). V lost 0 bases to trimming and J lost 0 bases, with 14 bases between them. DNA for the CDR3: TGTGCCTGGAGTGTAGGTCGGGTCGACCCTAACTATGGCTACACCTTC. It translates to CAWSVGRVDPNYGYTF.

This chain links TRBV7-3 with TRBJ2-5; D is perhaps TRBD2 (6 bases). CDR3 length: 14 amino acids. Germline lookup yields CDR1 SGHTA and CDR2 FQGTGA. Trimming removed 6 bases from V and 1 base from J, with 12 bases in between. CDR3 nucleotides: TGTGCCAGCAGTGCAGCGGGTCCCCAAGAGACCCAGTACTTC. Residues: CASSAAGPQETQYF.

The rearrangement joins TRBV5-4 to TRBJ2-7, with D tentatively TRBD1 (7 bases). Trimming cost V 4 bases and J 1 base, with 15 bases left between them. The CDR3 is 15 residues long. Germline-derived CDR1 and CDR2 are SGHNT and YYREEE (reference sequence). DNA of the CDR3: TGTGCCAGCAGCCCAGGGGGGCGCTTTTCCTACGAGCAGTACGTC. Translation: CASSPGGRFSYEQYV.